A selection of T cell receptor beta chains follows, all from one sample in a study of Graves' ophthalmopathy and Graves' hyperthyroidism. TCRdb ran MiXCR on the multiplex PCR reads and lists one entry per CDR3 protein. The sample includes fewer than 250,000 distinct CDR3 sequences, over 25% of them seen just once. The sequenced material came from peripheral blood. The receptor set was obtained from a man in his forties or fifties with Graves' ophthalmopathy. CDR3s include the opening cysteine and the closing phenylalanine or tryptophan. D genes are given only for firm matches. Clone sizes are given selectively: once, few, many, or a class where the clone is expanded.

CDR3aa: CATSSAEASTDTQYF; CDR3nt: TGTGCCACCAGTTCAGCGGAAGCGAGCACAGATACGCAGTATTTT; v_gene: TRBV24-1; d_gene: .; j_gene: TRBJ2-3; abundance: .
CDR3aa: CASRGTNSPLHF; CDR3nt: TGTGCCAGCAGGGGGACGAATTCACCCCTCCACTTT; v_gene: TRBV6-1; d_gene: .; j_gene: TRBJ1-6; abundance: many
CDR3aa: CSAFTGGNTGELFF; CDR3nt: TGCAGTGCTTTTACAGGGGGGAACACCGGGGAGCTGTTTTTT; v_gene: TRBV20-1; d_gene: TRBD1; j_gene: TRBJ2-2; abundance: many
CDR3aa: CASSQEGDKPLHF; CDR3nt: TGTGCCAGCTCCCAAGAGGGGGACAAACCCCTCCACTTT; v_gene: TRBV18; d_gene: .; j_gene: TRBJ1-6; abundance: many
CDR3aa: CSVEPQGTETQYF; CDR3nt: TGCAGCGTTGAACCCCAGGGTACCGAGACCCAGTACTTC; v_gene: TRBV29-1; d_gene: .; j_gene: TRBJ2-5; abundance: many
CDR3aa: CATLRVGETQYF; CDR3nt: TGTGCCACTCTTCGGGTGGGCGAGACCCAGTACTTC; v_gene: TRBV6-1; d_gene: .; j_gene: TRBJ2-5; abundance: once
CDR3aa: CASSEMGNGANVLTF; CDR3nt: TGTGCCAGCAGTGAAATGGGCAATGGGGCCAACGTCCTGACTTTC; v_gene: TRBV6-1; d_gene: .; j_gene: TRBJ2-6; abundance: many
CDR3aa: CSALGETQYF; CDR3nt: TGCAGTGCTCTGGGAGAGACCCAGTACTTC; v_gene: TRBV20-1; d_gene: .; j_gene: TRBJ2-5; abundance: many
CDR3aa: CASSRTGGEGNIQYF; CDR3nt: TGTGCCAGCAGCCGGACAGGGGGCGAGGGGAACATTCAGTACTTC; v_gene: TRBV12-3/TRBV12-4; d_gene: TRBD1; j_gene: TRBJ2-4; abundance: many
CDR3aa: CASRGRRTQYF; CDR3nt: TGTGCCAGCAGAGGTAGAAGGACCCAGTACTTC; v_gene: TRBV2; d_gene: .; j_gene: TRBJ2-5; abundance: many
CDR3aa: CASSPSRETQYF; CDR3nt: TGTGCCAGCTCTCCTAGTCGAGAGACCCAGTACTTC; v_gene: TRBV12-3/TRBV12-4; d_gene: .; j_gene: TRBJ2-5; abundance: many
CDR3aa: CASSFKVKETQYF; CDR3nt: TGCGCCAGCAGCTTTAAAGTTAAGGAGACCCAGTACTTC; v_gene: TRBV5-1; d_gene: .; j_gene: TRBJ2-5; abundance: many
CDR3aa: CASSFVVAGGYEQYF; CDR3nt: TGTGCCAGCAGTTTCGTTGTAGCGGGAGGCTACGAGCAGTACTTC; v_gene: TRBV28; d_gene: TRBD2; j_gene: TRBJ2-7; abundance: .
CDR3aa: CSASAPGQGYEQYF; CDR3nt: TGCAGTGCTTCCGCCCCGGGACAGGGCTACGAGCAGTACTTC; v_gene: TRBV20-1; d_gene: TRBD1; j_gene: TRBJ2-7; abundance: many
CDR3aa: CASRIGMNTEAFF; CDR3nt: TGTGCCAGCAGAATTGGGATGAACACTGAAGCTTTCTTT; v_gene: TRBV6-5; d_gene: .; j_gene: TRBJ1-1; abundance: many
CDR3aa: CASSPRLVGEAFF; CDR3nt: TGTGCCAGCAGTCCGCGGCTGGTGGGTGAAGCTTTCTTT; v_gene: TRBV28; d_gene: .; j_gene: TRBJ1-1; abundance: many
CDR3aa: CSANLPPSGELFF; CDR3nt: TGCAGTGCTAACCTTCCCCCCAGCGGGGAGCTGTTTTTT; v_gene: TRBV20-1; d_gene: .; j_gene: TRBJ2-2; abundance: many
CDR3aa: CASRTPGAETQYF; CDR3nt: TGTGCCAGCAGGACCCCTGGGGCCGAGACCCAGTACTTC; v_gene: TRBV28; d_gene: .; j_gene: TRBJ2-5; abundance: few
CDR3aa: CASSYSSSGSNYGYTF; CDR3nt: TGTGCCAGCAGTTACTCGAGTAGTGGCTCTAACTATGGCTACACCTTC; v_gene: TRBV6-5; d_gene: .; j_gene: TRBJ1-2; abundance: many
CDR3aa: CASSLTGVGPSEQYF; CDR3nt: TGTGCCAGCAGCTTAACCGGGGTGGGGCCCTCCGAGCAGTACTTC; v_gene: TRBV12-3/TRBV12-4; d_gene: .; j_gene: TRBJ2-7; abundance: .
CDR3aa: CAIYRGNYGYTF; CDR3nt: TGTGCCATCTACAGGGGTAACTATGGCTACACCTTC; v_gene: TRBV10-3; d_gene: TRBD1; j_gene: TRBJ1-2; abundance: many
CDR3aa: CASSRDRGEYEQYF; CDR3nt: TGTGCCAGCAGCCGTGACAGAGGGGAATACGAGCAGTACTTC; v_gene: TRBV27; d_gene: .; j_gene: TRBJ2-7; abundance: .
CDR3aa: CASRSFLDQPQHF; CDR3nt: TGTGCCAGCAGGTCCTTCTTGGATCAGCCCCAGCATTTT; v_gene: TRBV6-1; d_gene: .; j_gene: TRBJ1-5; abundance: .
CDR3aa: CASSPGDYSYEQYF; CDR3nt: TGTGCCAGCAGCCCAGGGGACTACTCCTACGAGCAGTACTTC; v_gene: TRBV7-8; d_gene: .; j_gene: TRBJ2-7; abundance: many
CDR3aa: CASSVGTSLAGPIKTQYF; CDR3nt: TGTGCCAGCAGCGTAGGAACGTCCTTAGCGGGGCCTATAAAGACCCAGTACTTC; v_gene: TRBV9; d_gene: TRBD2; j_gene: TRBJ2-5; abundance: many
CDR3aa: CASSRHLGQGEFLPQHF; CDR3nt: TGTGCCAGCAGCCGACATCTCGGGCAGGGGGAGTTTTTGCCCCAGCATTTT; v_gene: TRBV27; d_gene: TRBD1; j_gene: TRBJ1-5; abundance: .
CDR3aa: CASRIGQYTNPYLGYTF; CDR3nt: TGTGCCAGCAGAATAGGACAATACACCAATCCTTACCTCGGCTACACCTTC; v_gene: TRBV6-2/TRBV6-3; d_gene: .; j_gene: TRBJ1-2; abundance: many
CDR3aa: CASSPRGLGTGELFF; CDR3nt: TGTGCCAGCTCACCAAGAGGTTTGGGCACCGGGGAGCTGTTTTTT; v_gene: TRBV18; d_gene: .; j_gene: TRBJ2-2; abundance: many
CDR3aa: CASSLVTRVNTGELFF; CDR3nt: TGTGCCAGCAGCTTAGTTACGCGGGTGAACACCGGGGAGCTGTTTTTT; v_gene: TRBV7-8; d_gene: .; j_gene: TRBJ2-2; abundance: .
CDR3aa: CASRILESNQPQHF; CDR3nt: TGTGCCAGCAGAATCCTAGAGAGCAATCAGCCCCAGCATTTT; v_gene: TRBV28; d_gene: .; j_gene: TRBJ1-5; abundance: many
CDR3aa: CASRPGQEDQPQHF; CDR3nt: TGTGCCAGCAGACCGGGACAGGAGGATCAGCCCCAGCATTTT; v_gene: TRBV12-3/TRBV12-4; d_gene: TRBD1; j_gene: TRBJ1-5; abundance: .
CDR3aa: CASGGQGSYEQYF; CDR3nt: TGTGCCAGCGGGGGACAGGGGAGCTACGAGCAGTACTTC; v_gene: TRBV6-1; d_gene: TRBD1; j_gene: TRBJ2-7; abundance: many
CDR3aa: CASSSNAGSASYEQYF; CDR3nt: TGTGCCAGCAGTTCAAACGCCGGGTCGGCTTCCTACGAGCAGTACTTC; v_gene: TRBV12-3/TRBV12-4; d_gene: .; j_gene: TRBJ2-7; abundance: few
CDR3aa: CASSSGTGVDEAFF; CDR3nt: TGTGCCAGCAGCTCCGGGACAGGGGTCGATGAAGCTTTCTTT; v_gene: TRBV7-2; d_gene: TRBD1; j_gene: TRBJ1-1; abundance: many
CDR3aa: CSDQTGGYGYTF; CDR3nt: TGCAGCGATCAGACAGGGGGCTATGGCTACACCTTC; v_gene: TRBV29-1; d_gene: TRBD1; j_gene: TRBJ1-2; abundance: many
CDR3aa: CASSLGQEISGANVLTF; CDR3nt: TGTGCCAGCAGCTTGGGGCAGGAGATCTCTGGGGCCAACGTCCTGACTTTC; v_gene: TRBV5-7; d_gene: .; j_gene: TRBJ2-6; abundance: many
CDR3aa: CASHRDNKGYEQYF; CDR3nt: TGCGCCAGCCACCGGGACAACAAAGGATACGAGCAGTACTTC; v_gene: TRBV5-1; d_gene: .; j_gene: TRBJ2-7; abundance: many
CDR3aa: CASSTLWTANTEAFF; CDR3nt: TGCGCCAGCAGCACCCTCTGGACAGCAAACACTGAAGCTTTCTTT; v_gene: TRBV5-1; d_gene: .; j_gene: TRBJ1-1; abundance: many
CDR3aa: CASSYRVRGAKNIQYF; CDR3nt: TGTGCCAGCAGTTATAGGGTCCGGGGAGCCAAAAACATTCAGTACTTC; v_gene: TRBV6-2/TRBV6-3; d_gene: .; j_gene: TRBJ2-4; abundance: many
CDR3aa: CASSPGKETQYF; CDR3nt: TGTGCCAGCAGCCCGGGAAAAGAGACCCAGTACTTC; v_gene: TRBV7-8; d_gene: .; j_gene: TRBJ2-5; abundance: many
CDR3aa: CASSWTGQFNTEAFF; CDR3nt: TGTGCCAGCAGTTGGACAGGCCAATTTAACACTGAAGCTTTCTTT; v_gene: TRBV6-2/TRBV6-3; d_gene: TRBD1; j_gene: TRBJ1-1; abundance: .
CDR3aa: CASSIIEGGTEAFF; CDR3nt: TGTGCCAGCAGCATTATAGAGGGGGGAACTGAAGCTTTCTTT; v_gene: TRBV7-2; d_gene: .; j_gene: TRBJ1-1; abundance: many
CDR3aa: CASSTVNSNQPQHF; CDR3nt: TGTGCCAGCTCGACAGTTAATAGCAATCAGCCCCAGCATTTT; v_gene: TRBV2; d_gene: .; j_gene: TRBJ1-5; abundance: many
CDR3aa: CSAGPGTGVVETQYF; CDR3nt: TGCAGCGCCGGGCCCGGGACAGGGGTAGTAGAGACCCAGTACTTC; v_gene: TRBV29-1; d_gene: TRBD1; j_gene: TRBJ2-5; abundance: once
CDR3aa: CASSPALSNQPQHF; CDR3nt: TGTGCCAGCAGCCCTGCCCTTAGCAATCAGCCCCAGCATTTT; v_gene: TRBV6-2/TRBV6-3; d_gene: .; j_gene: TRBJ1-5; abundance: many
CDR3aa: CASSLGTSRGGYTF; CDR3nt: TGTGCCAGCAGCCTCGGGACGTCGCGAGGTGGCTACACCTTC; v_gene: TRBV7-8; d_gene: .; j_gene: TRBJ1-2; abundance: many
CDR3aa: CRVGDRVGADEQYF; CDR3nt: TGCCGCGTTGGGGACAGGGTCGGAGCCGACGAGCAGTACTTC; v_gene: TRBV29-1; d_gene: TRBD1; j_gene: TRBJ2-7; abundance: many
CDR3aa: CASSRTGGLEPEAFF; CDR3nt: TGTGCCAGCAGCCGCACAGGGGGACTAGAGCCCGAAGCTTTCTTT; v_gene: TRBV14; d_gene: TRBD1; j_gene: TRBJ1-1; abundance: many